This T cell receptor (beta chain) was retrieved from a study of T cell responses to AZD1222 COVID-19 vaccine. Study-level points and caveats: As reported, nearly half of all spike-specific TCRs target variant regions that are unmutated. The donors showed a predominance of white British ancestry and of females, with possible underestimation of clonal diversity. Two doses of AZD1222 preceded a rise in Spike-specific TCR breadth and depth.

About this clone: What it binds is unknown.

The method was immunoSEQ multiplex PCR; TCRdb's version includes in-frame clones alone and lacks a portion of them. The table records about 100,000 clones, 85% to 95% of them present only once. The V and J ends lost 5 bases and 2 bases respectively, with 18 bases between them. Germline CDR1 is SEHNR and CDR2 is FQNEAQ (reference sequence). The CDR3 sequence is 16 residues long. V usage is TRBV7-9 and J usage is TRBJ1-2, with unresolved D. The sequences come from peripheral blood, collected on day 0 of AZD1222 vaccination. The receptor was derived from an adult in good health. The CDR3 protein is CASSQPKEGWNYGYTF. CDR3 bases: TGTGCCAGCAGCCAACCGAAGGAGGGTTGGAACTATGGCTACACCTTC.